The entry below describes one TCR beta chain. This clonotype was seen repeatedly, ten times or more. The antigen it binds to is not known. The sample holds no much larger clone one base away, and base qualities are not on file. Receptor amplification or capture employed RACE. This sample was sequenced with a NextSeq 500. During library preparation, unique molecular identifiers were attached to individual cDNA molecules so that TCRs could be counted in a quantitative, reproducible way. Both TCR alpha and TCR beta chains were sequenced from each blood RNA sample. The authors' pipeline ran thus. A median of roughly 100,000 TCRs per sample was observed, with a range of about 23,224 to 750,000. The Decombinator software suite was used to annotate the V, J and CDR3 of the TCR reads. For PS versus PT1 abundance plots, all samples were subsampled to the same number of TCRs (28,000). Expanded TCRs were defined as absent before sensitization and observed at least eight times at the 2-week time point. In-frame beta chains were kept once TCRdb had trimmed the public reads at Q25 with fastp and called clones with MiXCR. Duplicate CDR3 protein sequences are folded into a single record with the most common DNA and genes. These V and J calls rely on TCRdb rather than the paper's analysis. The sample profile shows 62,000 or so distinct CDR3 sequences; roughly 9.8% of them were found once. Together, the top ten hold approximately 5% of the sample.

The record originates from a study of human T cells and chemical hapten exposure listed by TCRdb under 2021. Some background on the complete study: For sensitization, 2% DPC in acetone was applied to a roughly 2 cm by roughly 2 cm area of upper inner arm skin. Throughout the approximately 24-week study period, patients were also given weekly therapeutic DPC doses on the scalp. Patch testing was performed on the upper back with Finn chambers containing 0.01% DPC, and the patch tests were scored after 6 days according to International Contact Dermatitis Research Group standards. The patient cohort, mostly female, included alopecia areata with under or over 50% scalp involvement, alopecia totalis and alopecia universalis. Libraries were pooled for sequencing, and per-sample TCR yields varied mainly because of small differences in library volumes within the pool. The study tracked peripheral blood TCR repertoire changes in vivo during primary and secondary sensitization to the hapten diphenylcyclopropenone (DPC) in alopecia patients. Blood samples were taken from patients before sensitization (week 0) and then at 2, 6 and about 24 weeks after DPC sensitization. Blood for TCR sequencing was provided by twenty-nine alopecia patients at one to four time points (pre-sensitization, 2, 6 and 24 weeks).

At the junction V is shortened by 2 bases and J by 0 bases, with 13 bases in between. The CDR3 holds 16 amino acids from the cysteine to the phenylalanine. The read is trimmed to its CDR3 DNA, 48 bases read in frame from base 1. Per the germline V gene (reference sequence), PRHDT is the CDR1 and FYEKMQ is the CDR2. Study-wide findings and limitations: Because every patient had alopecia, a presumed autoimmune disease, the patients' immune response might differ from that of healthy individuals. DPC sensitization did not change the number of TCRs with a frequency above 1 in 1000, and there was no evidence of changes in global repertoire structure. After repeated subsampling, changes were observed in the strength of the expansion versus patch-test correlation and in the threshold at which the correlation became significant. A positive correlation was found between the number of PT1 expanded TCRs and patch test score, with significance reached at thresholds 8, 16 and 32 but not 4. Expanded TCRs formed significantly more large CDR3 similarity clusters than pre-sensitization or healthy control sets, consistent with antigen-driven responses.

The meaning of the sample's time point label: pre-sensitization, week 0. The treatment or condition label of this sample denotes: therapeutic diphenylcyclopropenone sensitization with weekly scalp DPC. Blood at each patch-test visit was drawn before the patch test was applied. To be eligible, patients had to be aged 18 to 70, diagnosed with alopecia and judged suitable for DPC therapy, while pregnant patients were excluded. Total RNA was extracted from unfractionated whole blood collected in Tempus Blood RNA tubes. The V gene is TRBV13 and the J gene is TRBJ1-1, with the D segment identity uncertain. This specimen was whole blood, taken in connection with sensitization to the hapten diphenylcyclopropenone (DPC). The TCR sequence derives from a woman aged 45 to 65 with alopecia areata. Some clones in this sample may be carry-over from other donors' samples. CDR3 sequence: CASSLSTGKMNTEAFF. The sequenced DNA is TGTGCCAGCAGCTTAAGCACTGGCAAGATGAACACTGAAGCTTTCTTT. The full variable domain, completed from the reference TRBV13 and TRBJ1-1 proteins outside the CDR3, reads AAGVIQSPRHLIKEKRETATLKCYPIPRHDTVYWYQQGPGQDPQFLISFYEKMQSDKGSIPDRFSAQQFSDYHSELNMSSLELGDSALYFCASSLSTGKMNTEAFFGQGTRLTVV.